This T cell receptor (beta chain) emerged from a study of T-cell reconstitution after alpha-beta-depleted transplantation in children. Overall study results and limits: About two months after transplant, alpha-beta T cells reportedly came from several hundred expanded graft clones. A year post-transplant, T-cell counts and diversity derived mostly from newly produced T cells. Where some patients showed high TCRbeta diversity at day 60, it came from recipient T cells and thymic progenitors that had survived.

Between the trimmed V and J ends, which lost 1 base and 5 bases, there was a span of 3 bases. CDR3 length equals 10 residues. Looked up from germline, CDR1 is DFQATT and CDR2 is SNEGSKA (reference sequence). As regards this clonotype: Its antigen is still unknown.

Unique molecular identifiers were incorporated when the TCRbeta library was constructed. TCRdb re-called the PCR reads with MiXCR, one entry per CDR3 protein. This table holds around 700,000 distinct CDR3 sequences, approximately 14% found once. This chain joins TRBV20-1 and TRBJ2-7, with unresolved D. The sample in question was PBMCs, obtained before TCRalphabeta/CD19-depleted stem cell transplant. The source of this sequence is a girl aged 2 to 10 with congenital amegakaryocytic thrombocytopenia, due to receive a stem cell transplant. CDR3 region: CSARADEQYF. CDR3 DNA: TGCAGTGCTAGAGCGGACGAGCAGTACTTC.